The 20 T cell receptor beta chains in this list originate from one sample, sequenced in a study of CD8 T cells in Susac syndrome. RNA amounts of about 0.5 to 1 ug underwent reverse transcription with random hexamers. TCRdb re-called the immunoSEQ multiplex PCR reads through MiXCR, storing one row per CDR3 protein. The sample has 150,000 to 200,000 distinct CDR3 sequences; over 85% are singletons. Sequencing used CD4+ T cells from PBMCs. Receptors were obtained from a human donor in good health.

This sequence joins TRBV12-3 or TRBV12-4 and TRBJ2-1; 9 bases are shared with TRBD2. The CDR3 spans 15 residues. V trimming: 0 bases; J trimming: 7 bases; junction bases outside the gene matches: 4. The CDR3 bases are TGTGCCAGCAGTTTAGCGCCTAGCGGGGTGAATGAGCAGTTCTTC. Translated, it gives CASSLAPSGVNEQFF.

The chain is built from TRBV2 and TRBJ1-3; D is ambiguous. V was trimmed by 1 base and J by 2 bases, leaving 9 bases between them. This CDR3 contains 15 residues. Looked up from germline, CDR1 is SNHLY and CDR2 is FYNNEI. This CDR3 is CASSEEGGPGNTIYF. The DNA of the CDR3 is TGTGCCAGCAGTGAAGAAGGAGGGCCTGGAAACACCATATATTTT.

The CDR3, as DNA: TGCGCCAGCAGCTTCTCTCAGGTGGACAAAAACATTCAGTACTTC. Protein product: CASSFSQVDKNIQYF. The rearrangement joins TRBV5-1 to TRBJ2-4; no clear D. Trimming stripped 2 bases from V and 3 bases from J, with 12 bases between. Germline V lookup: CDR1 SGHRS, CDR2 YFSETQ. The CDR3 is made up of 15 amino acids.

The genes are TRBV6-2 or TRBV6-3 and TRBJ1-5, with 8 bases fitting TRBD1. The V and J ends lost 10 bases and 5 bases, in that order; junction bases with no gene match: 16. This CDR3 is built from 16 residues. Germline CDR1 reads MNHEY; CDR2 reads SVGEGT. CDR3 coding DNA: TGTGCCACCCGAACCTTTGGACAGGGAGGAGATCAGCCCCAGCATTTT. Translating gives CATRTFGQGGDQPQHF.

The CDR3 loop is CASSDLAGGSYNEQFF. The CDR3 DNA reads TGTGCCAGCAGTGACCTGGCGGGGGGGTCCTACAATGAGCAGTTCTTC. This sequence joins TRBV2 and TRBJ2-1, with 9 positions matching TRBD2. The V segment lost 3 bases and the J segment 1 base; nucleotides outside the gene matches: 4. This CDR3 has 16 amino acids. Looked up from germline, CDR1 is SNHLY and CDR2 is FYNNEI.

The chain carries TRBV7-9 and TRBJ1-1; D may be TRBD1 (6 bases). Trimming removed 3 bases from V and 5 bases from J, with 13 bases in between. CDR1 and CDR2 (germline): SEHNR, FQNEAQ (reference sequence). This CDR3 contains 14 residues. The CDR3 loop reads CASSFRGKGTEAFF. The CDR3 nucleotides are TGTGCCAGCAGCTTCAGGGGAAAAGGGACTGAAGCTTTCTTT.

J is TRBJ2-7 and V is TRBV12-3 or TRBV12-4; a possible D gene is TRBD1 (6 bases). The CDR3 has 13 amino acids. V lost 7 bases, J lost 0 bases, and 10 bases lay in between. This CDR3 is CASTRDNSYEQYF. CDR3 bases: TGTGCCAGCACCCGGGACAACTCCTACGAGCAGTACTTC.

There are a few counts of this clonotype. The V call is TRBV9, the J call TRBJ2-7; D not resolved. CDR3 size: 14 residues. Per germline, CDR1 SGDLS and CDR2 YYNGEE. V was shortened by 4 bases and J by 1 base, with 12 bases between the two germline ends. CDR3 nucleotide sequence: TGTGCCAGCAGCCTTGATTACGATTCCTACGAGCAGTACTTC. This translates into CASSLDYDSYEQYF. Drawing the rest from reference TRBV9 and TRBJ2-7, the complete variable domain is DSGVTQTPKHLITATGQRVTLRCSPRSGDLSVYWYQQSLDQGLQFLIQYYNGEERAKGNILERFSAQQFPDLHSELNLSSLELGDSALYFCASSLDYDSYEQYFGPGTRLTVT.

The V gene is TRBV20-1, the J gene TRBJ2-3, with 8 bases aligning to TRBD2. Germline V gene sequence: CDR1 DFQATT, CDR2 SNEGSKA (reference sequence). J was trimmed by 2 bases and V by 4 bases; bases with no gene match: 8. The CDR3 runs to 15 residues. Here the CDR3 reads CSATDRGGFTDTQYF. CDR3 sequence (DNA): TGCAGTGCTACAGACCGGGGGGGGTTCACAGATACGCAGTATTTT.

The CDR3 is CAISQTSGGAGETQYF. CDR3 nucleotide sequence: TGTGCCATCAGCCAGACTAGCGGGGGGGCCGGAGAGACCCAGTACTTC. This chain links TRBV10-3 with TRBJ2-5; 14 nucleotides agree with TRBD2. The germline CDR1 and CDR2 sequences are ENHRY and SYGVKD. The CDR3 is 16 amino acids. V trimming: 6 bases; J trimming: 4 bases; junction bases outside the gene matches: 7.

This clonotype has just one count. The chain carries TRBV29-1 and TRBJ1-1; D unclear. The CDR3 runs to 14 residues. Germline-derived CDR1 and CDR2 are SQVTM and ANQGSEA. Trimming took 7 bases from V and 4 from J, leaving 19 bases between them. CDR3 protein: CSATPGRSGTEAFF. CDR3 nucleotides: TGCAGCGCGACCCCTGGGAGGTCTGGCACTGAAGCTTTCTTT.

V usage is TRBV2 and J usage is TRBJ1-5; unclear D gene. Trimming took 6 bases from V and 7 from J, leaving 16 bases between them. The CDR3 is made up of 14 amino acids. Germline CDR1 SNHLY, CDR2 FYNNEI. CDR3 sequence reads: CASRVRVGGQPQHF. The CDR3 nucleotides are TGTGCCAGCAGAGTCCGGGTAGGAGGACAGCCCCAGCATTTT. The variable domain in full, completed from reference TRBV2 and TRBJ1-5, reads EPEVTQTPSHQVTQMGQEVILRCVPISNHLYFYWYRQILGQKVEFLVSFYNNEISEKSEIFDDQFSVERPDGSNFTLKIRSTKLEDSAMYFCASRVRVGGQPQHFGDGTRLSIL.

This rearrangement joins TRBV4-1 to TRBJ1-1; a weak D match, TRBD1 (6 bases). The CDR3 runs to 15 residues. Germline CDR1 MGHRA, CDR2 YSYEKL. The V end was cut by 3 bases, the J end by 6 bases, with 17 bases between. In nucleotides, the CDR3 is TGCGCCAGCAGCCAGCCTACCCGACAGGCCCCTGAAGCTTTCTTT. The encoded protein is CASSQPTRQAPEAFF.

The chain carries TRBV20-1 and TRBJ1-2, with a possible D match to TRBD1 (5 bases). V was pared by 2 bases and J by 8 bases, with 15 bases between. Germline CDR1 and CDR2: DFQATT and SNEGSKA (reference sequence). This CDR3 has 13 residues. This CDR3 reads CSARIGGGEGYTF. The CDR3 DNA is TGCAGTGCTAGAATCGGGGGAGGAGAGGGCTACACCTTC.

CDR3 DNA sequence: TGCAGCGTGGACAGGGGAAACACCATATATTTT. Amino acids: CSVDRGNTIYF. The chain is built from TRBV29-1 and TRBJ1-3; 7 positions agree with TRBD1. The ends lost 6 bases at V and 4 bases at J; junction bases unmatched: 0. The germline V gene encodes CDR1 SQVTM and CDR2 ANQGSEA. CDR3 length: 11 amino acids.

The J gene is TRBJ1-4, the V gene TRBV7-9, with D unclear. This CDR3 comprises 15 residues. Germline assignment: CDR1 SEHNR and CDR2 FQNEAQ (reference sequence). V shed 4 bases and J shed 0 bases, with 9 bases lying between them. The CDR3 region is CASSYLGTTNEKLFF. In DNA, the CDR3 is TGTGCCAGCAGCTACCTCGGGACAACTAATGAAAAACTGTTTTTT.

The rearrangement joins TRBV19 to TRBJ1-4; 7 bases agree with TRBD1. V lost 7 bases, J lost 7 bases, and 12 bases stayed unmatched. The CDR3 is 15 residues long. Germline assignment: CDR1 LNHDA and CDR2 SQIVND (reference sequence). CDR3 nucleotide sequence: TGTGCCAGTAACTCTGGAGGGGGCGGCCGTGAAAAACTGTTTTTT. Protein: CASNSGGGGREKLFF.

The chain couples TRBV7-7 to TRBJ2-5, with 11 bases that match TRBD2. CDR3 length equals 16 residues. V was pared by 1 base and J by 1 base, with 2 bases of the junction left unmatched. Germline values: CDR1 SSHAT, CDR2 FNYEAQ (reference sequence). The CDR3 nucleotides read TGTGCCAGCAGCTTAGGTAGCGGGGGGGTCCAAGAGACCCAGTACTTC. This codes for CASSLGSGGVQETQYF.

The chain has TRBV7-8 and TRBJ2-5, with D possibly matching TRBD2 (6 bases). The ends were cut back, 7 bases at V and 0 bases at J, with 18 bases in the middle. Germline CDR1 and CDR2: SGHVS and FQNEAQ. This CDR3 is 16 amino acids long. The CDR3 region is CASIQRRVGYQETQYF. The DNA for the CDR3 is TGTGCCAGCATCCAGAGGAGGGTAGGGTACCAAGAGACCCAGTACTTC.

CDR3: CSVEGRQGFSYEQYF. The CDR3 DNA reads TGCAGCGTTGAAGGACGACAGGGGTTTAGCTACGAGCAGTACTTC. The chain uses TRBV29-1 and TRBJ2-7; 8 nucleotides agree with TRBD1. With V trimmed by 1 base and J by 3 bases, 8 bases remained unmatched. CDR3 length: 15 amino acids. Germline CDR1 is SQVTM and CDR2 is ANQGSEA.